The clone carrying this TCR beta chain was recorded only once. The target antigen is unknown. The CDR3 loop spans 15 amino acids. V was pared by 0 bases and J by 0 bases, with 9 bases between. Germline loops: CDR1 SGDLS, CDR2 YYNGEE. The data stem from a study of cytomegalovirus exposure and HLA in healthy donors. General study results and limits: Many donors shared some public TCRs, even though most TCR sequences were rare. Subsequent analysis of the approximately 120 validation repertoires found a tendency for first-cohort TCR clusters to co-occur. The classifier reportedly diagnosed cytomegalovirus status with high specificity and sensitivity. Three CMV-associated chains were confirmed in vitro to be specific for CMV antigens.

Using immunoSEQ multiplex PCR, the repertoire was profiled, and TCRdb retains in-frame clones only, with some absent. The data show approximately 54,000 clones, roughly 87% seen once. The chain carries TRBV9 and TRBJ1-2, with a possible D match to TRBD1 (5 bases). The specimen sequenced was PBMCs. The receptor's source is a woman under 30 in good health and CMV-seropositive. The CDR3 protein is CASSVAWGANYGYTF. CDR3 DNA sequence: TGTGCCAGCAGCGTAGCCTGGGGCGCTAACTATGGCTACACCTTC.